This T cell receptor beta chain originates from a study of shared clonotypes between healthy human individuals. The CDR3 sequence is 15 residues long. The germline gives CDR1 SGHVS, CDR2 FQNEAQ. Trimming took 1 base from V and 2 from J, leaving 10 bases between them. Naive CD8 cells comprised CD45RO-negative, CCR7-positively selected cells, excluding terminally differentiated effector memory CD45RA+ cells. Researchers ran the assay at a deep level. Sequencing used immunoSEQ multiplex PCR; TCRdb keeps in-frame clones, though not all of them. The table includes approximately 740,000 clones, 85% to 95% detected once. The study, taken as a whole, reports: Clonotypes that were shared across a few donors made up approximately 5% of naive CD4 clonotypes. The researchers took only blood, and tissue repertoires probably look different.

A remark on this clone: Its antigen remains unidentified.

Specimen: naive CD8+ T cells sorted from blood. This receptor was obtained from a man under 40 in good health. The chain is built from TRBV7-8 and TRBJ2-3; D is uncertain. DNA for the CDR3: TGTGCCAGCAGCTTAGTTGAAGACTTCACAGATACGCAGTATTTT. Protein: CASSLVEDFTDTQYF.